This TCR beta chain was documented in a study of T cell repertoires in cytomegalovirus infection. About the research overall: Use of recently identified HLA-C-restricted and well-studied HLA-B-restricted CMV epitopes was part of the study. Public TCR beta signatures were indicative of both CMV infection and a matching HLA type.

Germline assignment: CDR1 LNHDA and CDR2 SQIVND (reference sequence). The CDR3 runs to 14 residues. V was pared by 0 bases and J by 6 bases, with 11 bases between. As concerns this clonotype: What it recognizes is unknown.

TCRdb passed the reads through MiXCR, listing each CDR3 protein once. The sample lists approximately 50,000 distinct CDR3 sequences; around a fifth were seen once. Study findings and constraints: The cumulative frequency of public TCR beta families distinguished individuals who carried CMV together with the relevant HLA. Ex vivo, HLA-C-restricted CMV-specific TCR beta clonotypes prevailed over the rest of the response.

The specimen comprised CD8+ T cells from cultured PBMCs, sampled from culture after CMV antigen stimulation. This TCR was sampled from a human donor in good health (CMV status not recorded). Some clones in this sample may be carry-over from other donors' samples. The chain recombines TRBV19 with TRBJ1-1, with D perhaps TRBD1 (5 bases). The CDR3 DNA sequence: TGTGCCAGTAGTATAGATAGGGACCTGGCTGAAGCTTTCTTT. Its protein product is CASSIDRDLAEAFF.